Below, 9 T cell receptor beta chains from the same sample are listed, as sequenced in a study of graft-versus-host responses after intestinal transplantation. Libraries were prepared by immunoSEQ multiplex PCR; TCRdb keeps only in-frame clonotypes and omits some of them. The sample lists roughly 40,000 clones, more than 85% occurring once. The starting material was PBMCs, obtained 700 to 750 days after intestinal transplantation. The origin of the receptors is a human patient who received an intestinal transplant, so some T cells may come from the graft donor.

The chain carries TRBV20-1 and TRBJ2-3; D unclear. Trimming left V 3 bases short and J 6 bases short, with 4 bases between. CDR1 and CDR2 from the germline V gene are DFQATT and SNEGSKA (reference sequence). This CDR3 has 10 amino acids. CDR3 sequence (DNA): TGCAGTGCTAGTAGGGATACGCAGTATTTT. It translates to CSASRDTQYF.

In this sample, this clone turned up a few times. The genes are TRBV28 and TRBJ2-7; D gene unclear. The CDR3 totals 15 residues. Germline V gene lookup returns CDR1 MDHEN and CDR2 SYDVKM. V was shortened by 4 bases and J by 1 base, with 14 bases between the two germline ends. In DNA, the CDR3 is TGTGCCAGCAGTTCGTCTCAGGTGAGGTCCTACGAGCAGTACTTC. This gives the protein CASSSSQVRSYEQYF. The variable domain in full, with the rest retrieved from reference TRBV28 and TRBJ2-7, is DVKVTQSSRYLVKRTGEKVFLECVQDMDHENMFWYRQDPGLGLRLIYFSYDVKMKEKGDIPEGYSVSREKKERFSLILESASTNQTSMYLCASSSSQVRSYEQYFGPGTRLTVT.

The V and J genes are TRBV5-4 and TRBJ1-1, with D hard to call. The CDR3 runs 15 residues. Germline CDR1 SGHNT, CDR2 YYREEE (reference sequence). V was pared by 0 bases and J by 8 bases, with 17 bases between. Here the CDR3 reads CASSLGVIGMGEAFF. The DNA for the CDR3 is TGTGCCAGCAGCTTGGGGGTGATTGGGATGGGAGAAGCTTTCTTT.

The genes are TRBV19 and TRBJ1-6, with no clear D. Germline values: CDR1 LNHDA, CDR2 SQIVND (reference sequence). Trimming removed 3 bases from V and 4 bases from J, with 10 bases in between. The CDR3 sequence is 15 residues long. Written as DNA, the CDR3 is TGTGCCAGTAGTATGTTGGTATCGTATAATTCACCCCTCCACTTT. Protein product: CASSMLVSYNSPLHF.

In regard to this clone: The junction departs from germline at one end; a sequencing error may be responsible. In the same sample, other DNA sequences code for this CDR3. This chain links TRBV28 with TRBJ2-1, with 10 positions matching TRBD2. The length of the CDR3 is 15 residues. Germline lookup yields CDR1 MDHEN and CDR2 SYDVKM. The CDR3: CASSSAASGSIEQFF. In DNA, the CDR3 is TGTGCCAGTAGTTCAGCCGCTAGCGGGAGTATTGAGCAGTTCTTC.

The CDR3 sequence is CASSSPSGRTYNEQFF. CDR3 sequence (DNA): TGTGCCAGCAGCTCACCTAGCGGGAGGACCTACAATGAGCAGTTCTTC. The chain recombines TRBV14 with TRBJ2-1; TRBD2 matches at 11 bases. Germline values: CDR1 SGHDN, CDR2 FVKESK. The CDR3 sequence is 16 residues long. Trimming took 5 bases from V and 2 from J; bases not matched to a gene: 5. Full variable domain (outside the CDR3, taken from reference TRBV14 and TRBJ2-1): EAGVTQFPSHSVIEKGQTVTLRCDPISGHDNLYWYRRVMGKEIKFLLHFVKESKQDESGMPNNRFLAERTGGTYSTLKVQPAELEDSGVYFCASSSPSGRTYNEQFFGPGTRLTVL.

The chain links TRBV18 to TRBJ1-1; D is undetermined. Germline CDR1 KGHSH, CDR2 LQKENI. V was cut by 2 bases and J by 11 bases, with 15 bases left in between. This CDR3 has 13 amino acids. CDR3 region: CASSPTADPVAFF. The DNA for the CDR3 is TGTGCCAGCTCACCAACGGCCGACCCTGTTGCTTTCTTT.

V gene TRBV6-1 combines with J gene TRBJ2-7; 8 bases map to TRBD2. Trimming at V came to 3 bases and at J to 4 bases, leaving 8 bases not matched to a gene. Germline V gives CDR1 MNHNS, CDR2 SASEGT. The CDR3 has 15 amino acids. The CDR3 protein is CASSDFRLASYEQYF. As DNA, the CDR3 is TGTGCCAGCAGTGATTTCCGACTAGCGAGTTACGAGCAGTACTTC.

J is TRBJ2-7 and V is TRBV5-4; D not certain. Germline CDR1 SGHNT, CDR2 YYREEE (reference sequence). This CDR3 comprises 15 residues. The germline V and J ends were trimmed by 0 bases and 0 bases, with 10 bases remaining between them. The CDR3 sequence: CASSLEFGYSYEQYF. The CDR3 DNA is TGTGCCAGCAGCTTGGAATTCGGGTACTCCTACGAGCAGTACTTC.